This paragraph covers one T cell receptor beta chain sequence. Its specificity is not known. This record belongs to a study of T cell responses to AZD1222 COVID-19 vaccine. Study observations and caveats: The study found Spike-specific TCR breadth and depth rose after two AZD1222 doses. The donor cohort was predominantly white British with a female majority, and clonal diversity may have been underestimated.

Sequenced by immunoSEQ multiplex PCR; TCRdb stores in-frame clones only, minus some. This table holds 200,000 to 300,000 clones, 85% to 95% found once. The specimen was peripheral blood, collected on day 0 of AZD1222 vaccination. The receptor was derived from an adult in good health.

The CDR3 loop is CVIQGLSYEQYF. The CDR3 DNA is TGTGTGATACAGGGTCTCTCCTACGAGCAGTACTTC. The rearrangement joins TRBV28 to TRBJ2-7; weak D call: TRBD1 (6 bases). Germline loops: CDR1 MDHEN, CDR2 SYDVKM. There are 12 residues in the CDR3.